A selection of T cell receptor beta chains follows, all from one sample in a study of cytomegalovirus exposure and HLA in healthy donors. TCRdb keeps only in-frame clones here, not all; method: immunoSEQ multiplex PCR. The data contain roughly 200,000 clones, around 77% of them seen just once; the ten biggest clones take up approximately 2.1%. Sequenced input: PBMCs. The receptor set was obtained from a man aged 30 to 45 in good health and CMV-seronegative. Each CDR3 is given without its conserved first and last residue.

j_gene: TRBJ1-5
v_gene: TRBV19
CDR3aa: ASSILRGGNQPQH

j_gene: TRBJ2-7
v_gene: TRBV7-9
CDR3aa: ASSLAGRGLTYEQY

j_gene: TRBJ2-7
v_gene: TRBV18
CDR3aa: ASSPSVDEQY

j_gene: TRBJ2-3
v_gene: TRBV5-6
CDR3aa: ASSAPGTGKAGDTQY

j_gene: TRBJ2-5
v_gene: TRBV18
CDR3aa: ASSPRQAAGGTQETQY

j_gene: TRBJ1-1
v_gene: TRBV28
CDR3aa: ASSRQAEAF

j_gene: TRBJ2-7
v_gene: TRBV4-1
CDR3aa: ASSQSRGQGAYSYEQY

j_gene: TRBJ2-1
v_gene: TRBV2
CDR3aa: ASLTRIEQF

j_gene: TRBJ2-4
v_gene: TRBV2
CDR3aa: ASSERLRQGNIQY

j_gene: TRBJ2-5
v_gene: TRBV11-2
CDR3aa: ASSHGGETQY

j_gene: TRBJ1-4
v_gene: TRBV19
CDR3aa: ASSSVELF

j_gene: TRBJ2-3
v_gene: TRBV2
CDR3aa: ASRAGTGTISTDTQY

j_gene: TRBJ2-1
v_gene: TRBV5-1
CDR3aa: ASSRGSSDEQF

j_gene: TRBJ2-7
v_gene: TRBV2
CDR3aa: ASSPINTGGEQY

j_gene: TRBJ1-2
v_gene: TRBV7-9
CDR3aa: ASSLGEGANYGYT

j_gene: TRBJ2-7
v_gene: TRBV6-6
CDR3aa: ASTLKSYEQY

j_gene: TRBJ2-2
v_gene: TRBV19
CDR3aa: ASTQTGGATGELF

j_gene: TRBJ2-2
v_gene: TRBV25-1
CDR3aa: ASSVAGGNTGELF

j_gene: TRBJ1-5
v_gene: TRBV2
CDR3aa: ASWGGDSGRPQH

j_gene: TRBJ1-1
v_gene: TRBV19
CDR3aa: ASSAAGTGGTEAF

j_gene: TRBJ1-6
v_gene: TRBV10-1
CDR3aa: ASGRTGGSYNSPLH

j_gene: TRBJ2-7
v_gene: TRBV27
CDR3aa: ASRFTSAGVGEQY

j_gene: TRBJ1-1
v_gene: TRBV25-1
CDR3aa: ASSGVEGVGEAF

j_gene: TRBJ1-5
v_gene: TRBV2
CDR3aa: ASGAQAASQPQH